Below, 27 T cell receptor beta chains from the same sample are listed, as sequenced in a study of T cells in Graves' hyperthyroidism and ophthalmopathy. Researchers amplified the TCR beta CDR3 regions from RNA transcripts. An initial round of RT-PCR targeting the TCR CDR3 relied on the HTBI primer set. One entry per CDR3 protein results from TCRdb running MiXCR on the multiplex PCR reads. The table includes about 200,000 distinct CDR3 sequences, about 15% detected once. Sequenced material: blood. The receptor set was obtained from a woman aged 45-65 years with Graves' hyperthyroidism.

This clonotype is a singleton in its sample. The V call is TRBV11-2, the J call TRBJ2-1; D remains ambiguous. Trimming stripped 1 base from V and 6 bases from J, with 7 bases between. The V gene's germline CDR1 is SGHAT and CDR2 FQNNGV. This CDR3 region has 13 residues. The CDR3 DNA sequence: TGTGCCAGCAGCTTAGTACGCTTCAATGAGCAGTTCTTC. Its protein is CASSLVRFNEQFF.

The gene calls are TRBV19 and TRBJ2-5, with 10 bases matching TRBD2. After removal of 0 bases from V and 5 bases from J, the junction contained 9 bases not matched to a gene. Germline CDR1 reads LNHDA; CDR2 reads SQIVND (reference sequence). The CDR3 has 17 residues. CDR3 nucleotides: TGTGCCAGTAGTATAGAGTCCCGGGCTAGCGGGAGTGAGACCCAGTACTTC. It translates to CASSIESRASGSETQYF.

The chain links TRBV9 to TRBJ1-2; D perhaps matches TRBD1 (5 bases). CDR1 and CDR2 from the germline V gene are SGDLS and YYNGEE. Trimming removed 4 bases from V and 2 bases from J, with 12 bases in between. The CDR3 extends over 14 amino acids. Here the CDR3 reads CASSSTAGNYGYTF. In DNA, the CDR3 is TGTGCCAGCAGCTCAACGGCAGGGAACTATGGCTACACCTTC.

This clonotype was detected only a few times. This may come from a read error, since a much larger clone is one base off. This chain joins TRBV30 and TRBJ1-2; no reliable D call. The germline gives CDR1 GTSNPN, CDR2 SVGIG (reference sequence). The CDR3 has 13 residues. The chain's CDR3 is CARRQRPYYGYTF. The CDR3 bases are TGTGCCCGGAGGCAACGGCCTTACTATGGCTACACCTTC.

The chain joins TRBV6-1 to TRBJ1-5; 9 nucleotides line up with TRBD1. CDR1 MNHNS and CDR2 SASEGT come from the germline V gene. J gave up 6 bases and V 6 bases, and 9 bases lay outside the gene matches. The CDR3 has 15 amino acids. The CDR3 loop reads CASRHTGGGGQPQHF. CDR3 coding DNA: TGTGCCAGCAGGCACACAGGGGGCGGTGGTCAGCCCCAGCATTTT.

J is TRBJ1-1 and V is TRBV5-6; possible D gene TRBD1, 5 bases. CDR3 length: 14 amino acids. CDR1 is SGHDT, CDR2 YYEEEE, per germline. Trimming removed 1 base at V and 4 bases at J, with 11 bases between. The CDR3 protein is CASSLRGVFTEAFF. CDR3 DNA sequence: TGTGCCAGCAGCTTGAGGGGCGTTTTCACTGAAGCTTTCTTT.

This clonotype was found many times. This chain connects TRBV3-1 to TRBJ2-1, with 8 nucleotides matching TRBD2. The V gene end was trimmed by 6 bases and the J gene end by 7 bases; junction bases not matched to a gene: 14. This CDR3 is 16 amino acids long. Germline CDR1 LGHDT, CDR2 YNNKEL (reference sequence). The CDR3 reads CASSRLASREWNEQFF. DNA of the CDR3: TGTGCCAGCAGTCGACTAGCGTCTAGAGAATGGAATGAGCAGTTCTTC.

V gene TRBV6-5 combines with J gene TRBJ1-2, with a possible D match to TRBD1 (5 bases). The CDR3 is 15 amino acids. Germline V gives CDR1 MNHEY, CDR2 SVGAGI. The ends were cut back, 0 bases at V and 7 bases at J, with 15 bases in the middle. The CDR3 spells CASSYSTRAKRGYTF. For the CDR3, the DNA is TGTGCCAGCAGTTACTCGACCAGGGCAAAGCGTGGCTACACCTTC.

This clonotype showed up many times. The CDR3 is CASSQTTSGLYEQYF. The CDR3 nucleotides are TGTGCCAGCAGCCAAACGACTAGCGGACTCTACGAGCAGTACTTC. The V call is TRBV4-2, the J call TRBJ2-7; 9 positions match TRBD2. The CDR3 covers 15 residues. After removal of 2 bases from V and 3 bases from J, the junction contained 5 bases not matched to a gene. Per the germline V gene, CDR1 is LGHNA and CDR2 is YNFKEQ.

This clonotype was counted at least ten times. The chain combines TRBV6-5 with TRBJ1-1; D is uncertain. The germline CDR1 and CDR2 sequences are MNHEY and SVGAGI. V was trimmed by 1 base and J by 7 bases, leaving 13 bases between them. CDR3 size: 14 residues. CDR3 amino acids: CASSYFEGEGEAFF. The DNA of the CDR3 is TGTGCCAGCAGTTACTTCGAAGGCGAGGGTGAAGCTTTCTTT.

This clonotype was seen only a few times. The chain couples TRBV15 to TRBJ2-7; D is undetermined. CDR1 is LNHNV, CDR2 YYDKDF, per germline (reference sequence). CDR3 length equals 14 residues. Trimming pared 0 bases from V and 3 bases from J, leaving 9 bases between. CDR3 in DNA: TGTGCCACCAGCAGAGAAGAAGGGCTCTACGAGCAGTACTTC. This encodes CATSREEGLYEQYF. Variable domain in full (rest from reference TRBV15 and TRBJ2-7): DAMVIQNPRYQVTQFGKPVTLSCSQTLNHNVMYWYQQKSSQAPKLLFHYYDKDFNNEADTPDNFQSRRPNTSFCFLDIRSPGLGDTAMYLCATSREEGLYEQYFGPGTRLTVT.

Many counts were recorded for this clonotype. The genes are TRBV12-3 or TRBV12-4 and TRBJ2-5; TRBD1 agrees at 11 bases. This CDR3 is 17 amino acids long. V was clipped by 3 bases and J by 4 bases; unmatched bases: 10. CDR3 bases: TGTGCCAGCAGTTTGGGACAGGGGGTGCCCTGGGGAGAGACCCAGTACTTC. Protein sequence: CASSLGQGVPWGETQYF.

At least ten counts were recorded for this clonotype. Written as DNA, the CDR3 is TGTGCCAGCAGCAGATCGGGACAGGACCTTAGCAATCAGCCCCAGCATTTT. Its protein product is CASSRSGQDLSNQPQHF. The chain couples TRBV6-1 to TRBJ1-5; TRBD1 agrees at 8 bases. The V segment lost 6 bases and the J segment 0 bases; nucleotides outside the gene matches: 10. The CDR3 totals 17 residues. From germline, CDR1 is MNHNS and CDR2 SASEGT.

This clonotype was recorded many times. The rearrangement joins TRBV11-2 to TRBJ1-2; D may be TRBD1 (5 bases). The germline CDR1 and CDR2 sequences are SGHAT and FQNNGV. The CDR3 covers 15 residues. Trimming removed 5 bases from V and 4 bases from J, with 17 bases in between. CDR3 loop: CASSHTRGRTYGYTF. CDR3 DNA: TGTGCCAGCAGCCACACAAGGGGACGGACCTATGGCTACACCTTC.

The chain employs TRBV9 and TRBJ2-1; TRBD1 is a possible D gene (6 bases). Germline lookup yields CDR1 SGDLS and CDR2 YYNGEE. The V and J ends lost 3 bases and 0 bases respectively, with 13 bases between them. This CDR3 has 16 residues. The CDR3 DNA sequence: TGTGCCAGCAGCGGCCGGACGGACAGCTCCTACAATGAGCAGTTCTTC. It codes for CASSGRTDSSYNEQFF.

In this sample, this clonotype turned up a few times. This chain links TRBV3-1 with TRBJ1-2; D is possibly TRBD1 (5 bases). The germline gives CDR1 LGHDT, CDR2 YNNKEL (reference sequence). CDR3 length equals 13 residues. V gave up 4 bases and J gave up 6 bases, with 12 bases separating them. DNA for the CDR3: TGTGCCAGCAGCCTCGGGGGGGAGGATGGCTACACCTTC. Residues: CASSLGGEDGYTF.

There are many counts of this clonotype. As DNA, the CDR3 is TGTGCCAGCAGTTTAGAATCGATCGCCAATCAGCCCCAGCATTTT. Protein product: CASSLESIANQPQHF. The chain links TRBV28 to TRBJ1-5; unclear D gene. The CDR3 spans 15 residues. V shed 2 bases and J shed 3 bases, with 11 bases lying between them. Germline CDR1 MDHEN, CDR2 SYDVKM.

The chain has TRBV6-1 and TRBJ2-7; D is ambiguous. CDR1 and CDR2 from the germline V gene are MNHNS and SASEGT. V was shortened by 6 bases and J by 4 bases, with 7 bases between the two germline ends. This CDR3 is 11 amino acids long. CDR3 in amino acids: CASRSLYEQYF. In DNA form, the CDR3 reads TGTGCCAGCAGAAGTTTGTACGAGCAGTACTTC.

In its sample, this clonotype was seen many times. This chain links TRBV28 with TRBJ1-1; possibly TRBD1 for D (6 bases). V lost 3 bases and J lost 4, with 21 bases in between. Germline V gives CDR1 MDHEN, CDR2 SYDVKM. There are 17 residues in the CDR3. The CDR3 is CASSFAGPGQWGTEAFF. DNA for the CDR3: TGTGCCAGCAGTTTTGCGGGACCAGGACAGTGGGGCACTGAAGCTTTCTTT.

A remark on this clonotype: Being one base from a much bigger clone, this may be a read error. The chain uses TRBV27 and TRBJ2-7; weak D call: TRBD2 (5 bases). CDR1 is MNHEY, CDR2 SMNVEV, per germline (reference sequence). This CDR3 is built from 12 residues. CDR3 in amino acids: CASSEAGIEQCF. CDR3 nucleotide sequence: TGTGCCAGCAGCGAAGCCGGGATCGAGCAGTGCTTC.

This clonotype was seen many times. The CDR3 bases are TGTGCCAGCGCCCCTCCGAGGACAGGTTACGAGCAGTACTTC. Translation: CASAPPRTGYEQYF. The rearrangement joins TRBV28 to TRBJ2-7; 7 nucleotides line up with TRBD1. With V trimmed by 8 bases and J by 4 bases, 11 bases remained unmatched. This CDR3 contains 14 residues. Germline lookup yields CDR1 MDHEN and CDR2 SYDVKM.

This clonotype has just a few counts. The chain couples TRBV4-1 to TRBJ1-5; 8 nucleotides line up with TRBD1. The J segment lost 5 bases and the V segment lost 0 bases, leaving 9 bases of the junction unmatched. Germline loops: CDR1 MGHRA, CDR2 YSYEKL. This CDR3 has 17 residues. The CDR3 DNA reads TGCGCCAGCAGCCAAGAACCTGGCACAGGGGGGGATCAGCCCCAGCATTTT. Its translation is CASSQEPGTGGDQPQHF.

This clonotype turned up a few times. The chain is built from TRBV28 and TRBJ2-1; the D is unclear. Germline values: CDR1 MDHEN, CDR2 SYDVKM. The CDR3 covers 11 residues. Trimming cost V 3 bases and J 9 bases, with 6 bases left between them. The CDR3 spells CASSFYGEQFF. The CDR3 DNA reads TGTGCCAGCAGTTTTTATGGTGAGCAGTTCTTC. Looking up the rest from reference TRBV28 and TRBJ2-1 gives the full variable domain: DVKVTQSSRYLVKRTGEKVFLECVQDMDHENMFWYRQDPGLGLRLIYFSYDVKMKEKGDIPEGYSVSREKKERFSLILESASTNQTSMYLCASSFYGEQFFGPGTRLTVL.

With regard to this clonotype: A much larger clone differs from this one at a single base, so this may be a read error. The V and J genes are TRBV12-3 or TRBV12-4 and TRBJ1-1, with unresolved D. CDR3 length equals 13 residues. Trimming cost V 7 bases and J 1 base, with 10 bases left between them. CDR3 amino acids: CASNFSGNTEAFF. Written as DNA, the CDR3 is TGTGCCAGCAATTTCTCCGGGAACACTGAAGCTTTCTTT.

In this sample, this clonotype turned up many times. The rearrangement links TRBV28 to TRBJ2-7; TRBD2 matches at 11 bases. Looked up from germline, CDR1 is MDHEN and CDR2 is SYDVKM. V lost 6 bases to trimming and J lost 3 bases; unmatched junction nucleotides: 19. This CDR3 is built from 19 residues. The CDR3 bases are TGTGCCAGCAGCTCACCCCTCTTTCCGATACTAGCGGGGGACTACGAGCAGTACTTC. Amino acids: CASSSPLFPILAGDYEQYF.

This clonotype was seen at least ten times. CDR3 sequence: CASSPVGFLMNEQYF. CDR3 sequence (DNA): TGTGCCAGCAGCCCCGTGGGGTTTCTTATGAACGAGCAGTACTTC. The chain is built from TRBV12-3 or TRBV12-4 and TRBJ2-7; no clear D gene. V dropped 6 bases and J dropped 5 bases, with 20 bases sitting between them. The CDR3 totals 15 residues.

The CDR3 DNA sequence: TGTGCCAGCAGTTTAGCCAGGCAGTCTGGGGCCAACGTCCTGACTTTC. This codes for CASSLARQSGANVLTF. The chain carries TRBV12-3 or TRBV12-4 and TRBJ2-6; D not certain. Trimming took 0 bases from V and 1 from J, leaving 7 bases between them. The CDR3 is made up of 16 amino acids.